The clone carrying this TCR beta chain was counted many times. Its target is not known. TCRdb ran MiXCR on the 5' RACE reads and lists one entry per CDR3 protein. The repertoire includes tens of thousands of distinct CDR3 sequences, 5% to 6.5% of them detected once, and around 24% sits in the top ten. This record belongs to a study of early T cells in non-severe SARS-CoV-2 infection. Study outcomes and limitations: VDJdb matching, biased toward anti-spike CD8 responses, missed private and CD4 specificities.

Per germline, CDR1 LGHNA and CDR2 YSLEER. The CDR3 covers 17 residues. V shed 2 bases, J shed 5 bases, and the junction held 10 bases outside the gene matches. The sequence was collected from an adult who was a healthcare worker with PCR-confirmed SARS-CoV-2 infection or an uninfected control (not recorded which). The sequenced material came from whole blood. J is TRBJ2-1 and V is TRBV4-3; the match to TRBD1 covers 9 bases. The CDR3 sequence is CASSQPGRGQGHNEQFF. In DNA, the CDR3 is TGCGCCAGCAGCCAACCGGGCAGGGGACAGGGACACAATGAGCAGTTCTTC.